This passage covers 19 T cell receptor beta chains from one sample sequenced in a study of early T cells in non-severe SARS-CoV-2 infection. TCRdb ran MiXCR on the 5' RACE reads and lists one entry per CDR3 protein. There are about 64,000 distinct CDR3 sequences in the sample; about 11% occur only once, and roughly 3% lies in the top ten. This sample comprised whole blood, obtained at baseline. These receptors were taken from an adult who was a healthcare worker with PCR-confirmed SARS-CoV-2 infection or an uninfected control (not recorded which).

This rearrangement joins TRBV6-2 or TRBV6-3 to TRBJ2-7; TRBD2 matches at 13 bases. CDR3 size: 15 residues. V lost 7 bases, J lost 6 bases, and 9 bases stayed unmatched. CDR1 MNHEY and CDR2 SVGEGT come from the germline V gene. CDR3 protein: CASKRTSGGSPEQYF. DNA for the CDR3: TGTGCCAGCAAACGGACTAGCGGGGGCTCCCCCGAGCAGTACTTC.

This chain links TRBV11-2 with TRBJ2-7; D gene uncertain. Germline CDR1 reads SGHAT; CDR2 reads FQNNGV. Trimming stripped 4 bases from V and 7 bases from J, with 8 bases between. The CDR3 loop spans 11 amino acids. The CDR3 region is CASSSPEEQYF. As DNA, the CDR3 is TGTGCCAGCAGCTCGCCGGAAGAGCAGTACTTC. Combining the CDR3 with reference TRBV11-2 and TRBJ2-7 gives the whole variable domain EAGVAQSPRYKIIEKRQSVAFWCNPISGHATLYWYQQILGQGPKLLIQFQNNGVVDDSQLPKDRFSAERLKGVDSTLKIQPAKLEDSAVYLCASSSPEEQYFGPGTRLTVT.

The chain carries TRBV7-9 and TRBJ1-3; tentatively, D is TRBD1 (5 bases). In germline, CDR1 is SEHNR, CDR2 FQNEAQ (reference sequence). Trimming removed 9 bases at V and 3 bases at J, with 15 bases between. The CDR3 has 14 residues. CDR3 bases: TGTGCCAGTGGACATACCCCTGGTGGAAACACCATATATTTT. Protein product: CASGHTPGGNTIYF.

The sample holds many counts of this clonotype. This sequence joins TRBV29-1 and TRBJ1-3; D is possibly TRBD1 (5 bases). The CDR3 spans 13 residues. Trimming took off 4 bases at V and 1 base at J, with 8 bases between the two ends. Germline loops: CDR1 SQVTM, CDR2 ANQGSEA. The DNA for the CDR3 is TGCAGCGTTGCGTCAGGGTCTGGAAACACCATATATTTT. It specifies CSVASGSGNTIYF.

This clonotype has more than one count but fewer than ten. V is TRBV7-8 and J is TRBJ2-5; TRBD2 matches at 7 bases. This CDR3 spans 15 amino acids. The V segment lost 5 bases and the J segment 9 bases; nucleotides outside the gene matches: 15. Per germline, CDR1 SGHVS and CDR2 FQNEAQ. The CDR3 bases are TGTGCCAGCAGCCCGACCGAGACTAGCCGGGTGGCCCAGTACTTC. Protein product: CASSPTETSRVAQYF.

The table lists this clonotype with many counts. V usage is TRBV12-3 or TRBV12-4 and J usage is TRBJ1-3; D not certain. CDR3 length equals 14 residues. V lost 7 bases and J lost 0, with 10 bases in between. The CDR3 loop is CASTPVGSGNTIYF. The DNA for the CDR3 is TGTGCCAGCACCCCAGTAGGCTCTGGAAACACCATATATTTT.

Concerning this clonotype: A much larger clone sits a single nucleotide away, making a read error possible. J is TRBJ1-1 and V is TRBV5-4; 8 nucleotides agree with TRBD1. Germline V lookup: CDR1 SGHNT, CDR2 YYREEE (reference sequence). V shed 3 bases, J shed 6 bases, and the junction held 10 bases outside the gene matches. This CDR3 has 15 amino acids. DNA of the CDR3: TGTGCCAGCAGCTCGGCCACAGGGGGTCCGGCTGAAGCTTTCTTT. Translated, it gives CASSSATGGPAEAFF.

This clonotype was picked up many times. The DNA of the CDR3 is TGCAGCGTTTTATTACAGATTGAAGCTTTCTTT. Amino acid sequence: CSVLLQIEAFF. The V call is TRBV29-1, the J call TRBJ1-1; D not certain. CDR1 and CDR2 (germline): SQVTM, ANQGSEA. The CDR3 extends over 11 amino acids. V was trimmed by 5 bases and J by 7 bases, leaving 11 bases between them.

The chain is built from TRBV9 and TRBJ2-5; TRBD2 is a possible D gene (5 bases). The CDR3 is 14 amino acids. Germline CDR1 is SGDLS and CDR2 is YYNGEE. V was pared by 1 base and J by 2 bases, with 9 bases between. CDR3 protein: CASSVTSLQETQYF. As DNA, the CDR3 is TGTGCCAGCAGCGTAACTAGTTTACAAGAGACCCAGTACTTC.

This clonotype was seen more than once but under ten times. The genes are TRBV11-2 and TRBJ2-3; D remains unclear. The germline CDR1 and CDR2 sequences are SGHAT and FQNNGV. V gave up 9 bases and J gave up 0 bases, with 10 bases separating them. The CDR3 spans 13 residues. CDR3 in DNA: TGTGCCAGTGGACCTATTAGCACAGATACGCAGTATTTT. It is translated as CASGPISTDTQYF.

The CDR3 DNA reads TGTGCGTTCGACAGGGAATCGGTCTACGAGCAGTACTTC. This sequence encodes CAFDRESVYEQYF. The V call is TRBV30, the J call TRBJ2-7, with 7 bases that match TRBD1. The CDR3 contains 13 residues. Germline V gives CDR1 GTSNPN, CDR2 SVGIG (reference sequence).

This sequence joins TRBV6-2 or TRBV6-3 and TRBJ1-1; perhaps TRBD1 as D (5 bases). V was pared by 1 base and J by 7 bases, with 13 bases between. Germline CDR1 is MNHEY and CDR2 is SVGEGT. The CDR3 runs 14 residues. CDR3 in DNA: TGTGCCAGCAGTTACTACGCTGGTGGGGGTGAAGCTTTCTTT. Protein sequence: CASSYYAGGGEAFF.

In this sample, this clonotype turned up many times. The chain recombines TRBV10-3 with TRBJ1-5; no reliable D call. Looked up from germline, CDR1 is ENHRY and CDR2 is SYGVKD. This CDR3 spans 13 amino acids. With 1 base removed from V and 5 bases from J, the gap between germline ends came to 6 bases. CDR3 nucleotide sequence: TGTGCCATCAGTGAGTGGCCAGATCAGCCCCAGCATTTT. Its protein is CAISEWPDQPQHF.

This clonotype has more than one count but fewer than ten. The V and J genes are TRBV11-2 and TRBJ1-4; possible D gene TRBD1, 5 bases. In germline, CDR1 is SGHAT, CDR2 FQNNGV. V was clipped by 4 bases and J by 6 bases, with 15 bases between them. The CDR3 has 15 residues. CDR3 sequence: CASSSAGWGDEKLFF. In nucleotides, the CDR3 is TGTGCCAGCAGCTCCGCAGGGTGGGGGGATGAAAAACTGTTTTTT.

This clonotype was counted between two and nine times. For the CDR3, the DNA is TGTGCCAGCAGCTTAGATCGTAGGGTAGAGACCCAGTACTTC. It translates to CASSLDRRVETQYF. The chain recombines TRBV7-6 with TRBJ2-5; D unclear. Trimming left V 1 base short and J 4 bases short, with 10 bases between. Germline V gene lookup returns CDR1 SGHVS and CDR2 FNYEAQ. This CDR3 contains 14 residues.

This clonotype appeared a few times. The chain carries TRBV9 and TRBJ2-5, with D hard to call. The CDR3 has 13 amino acids. Germline assignment: CDR1 SGDLS and CDR2 YYNGEE. Trimming took 0 bases from V and 2 from J, leaving 5 bases between them. The CDR3, as DNA: TGTGCCAGCAGCGTAGCGAGTCAAGAGACCCAGTACTTC. Amino acids: CASSVASQETQYF.

The chain uses TRBV5-1 and TRBJ2-1; 12 bases map to TRBD2. Trimming cost V 4 bases and J 8 bases; bases outside gene matches: 7. Germline V gene lookup returns CDR1 SGHRS and CDR2 YFSETQ. CDR3 length: 15 residues. The CDR3 nucleotides are TGCGCCAGCAGCCAACTAGCGGGGGGTGCTTATGAGCAGTTCTTC. Its protein product is CASSQLAGGAYEQFF.

V gene TRBV25-1 combines with J gene TRBJ1-6; TRBD1 might be the D (5 bases). Per germline, CDR1 MGHDK and CDR2 SYGVNS. The V and J ends lost 4 bases and 7 bases respectively, with 8 bases between them. The CDR3 extends over 13 amino acids. The CDR3 region is CASSGWGNSPLHF. In DNA form, the CDR3 reads TGTGCCAGCAGTGGGTGGGGCAATTCACCCCTCCACTTT.

The chain couples TRBV5-1 to TRBJ2-7; the D gene could be TRBD1 or TRBD2 (5 bases each). Germline V gene sequence: CDR1 SGHRS, CDR2 YFSETQ. The CDR3 loop spans 15 amino acids. The ends were cut back, 4 bases at V and 1 base at J, with 15 bases in the middle. CDR3 protein: CASSEIRDPSYEQYF. Here the CDR3 DNA reads TGCGCCAGCAGCGAGATCAGGGACCCATCCTACGAGCAGTACTTC.